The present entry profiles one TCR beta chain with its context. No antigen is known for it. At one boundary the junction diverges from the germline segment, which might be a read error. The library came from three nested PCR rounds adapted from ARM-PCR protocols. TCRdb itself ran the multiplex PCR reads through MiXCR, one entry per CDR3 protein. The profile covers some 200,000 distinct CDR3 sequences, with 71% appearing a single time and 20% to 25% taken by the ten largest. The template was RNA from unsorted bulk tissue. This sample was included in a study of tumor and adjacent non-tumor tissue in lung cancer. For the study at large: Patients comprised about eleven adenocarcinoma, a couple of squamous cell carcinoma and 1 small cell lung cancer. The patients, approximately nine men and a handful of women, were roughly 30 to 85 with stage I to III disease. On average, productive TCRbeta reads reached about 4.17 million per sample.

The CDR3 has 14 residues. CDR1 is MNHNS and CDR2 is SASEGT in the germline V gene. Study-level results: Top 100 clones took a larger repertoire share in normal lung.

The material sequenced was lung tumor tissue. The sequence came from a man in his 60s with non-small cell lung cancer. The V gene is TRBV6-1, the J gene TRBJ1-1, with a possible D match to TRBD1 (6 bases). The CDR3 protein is CASSEDRWDTEAFF. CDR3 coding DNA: TGTGCTAGCAGTGAAGACAGGTGGGACACTGAAGCTTTCTTT.